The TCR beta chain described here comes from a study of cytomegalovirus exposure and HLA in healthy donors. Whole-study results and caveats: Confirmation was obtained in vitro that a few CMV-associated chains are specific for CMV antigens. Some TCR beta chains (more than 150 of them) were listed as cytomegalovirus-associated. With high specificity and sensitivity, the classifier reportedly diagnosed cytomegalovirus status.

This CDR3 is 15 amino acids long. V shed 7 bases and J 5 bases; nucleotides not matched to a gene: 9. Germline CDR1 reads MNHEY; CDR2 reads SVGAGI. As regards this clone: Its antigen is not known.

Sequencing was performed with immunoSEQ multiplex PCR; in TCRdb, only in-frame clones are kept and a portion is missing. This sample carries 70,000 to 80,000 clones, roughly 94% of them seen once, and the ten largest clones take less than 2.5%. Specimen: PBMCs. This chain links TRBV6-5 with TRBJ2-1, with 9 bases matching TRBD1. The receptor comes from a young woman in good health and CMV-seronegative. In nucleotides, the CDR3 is TGTGCCAGCACCAGCCCCGGGACAGGGCACAATGAGCAGTTCTTC. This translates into CASTSPGTGHNEQFF.